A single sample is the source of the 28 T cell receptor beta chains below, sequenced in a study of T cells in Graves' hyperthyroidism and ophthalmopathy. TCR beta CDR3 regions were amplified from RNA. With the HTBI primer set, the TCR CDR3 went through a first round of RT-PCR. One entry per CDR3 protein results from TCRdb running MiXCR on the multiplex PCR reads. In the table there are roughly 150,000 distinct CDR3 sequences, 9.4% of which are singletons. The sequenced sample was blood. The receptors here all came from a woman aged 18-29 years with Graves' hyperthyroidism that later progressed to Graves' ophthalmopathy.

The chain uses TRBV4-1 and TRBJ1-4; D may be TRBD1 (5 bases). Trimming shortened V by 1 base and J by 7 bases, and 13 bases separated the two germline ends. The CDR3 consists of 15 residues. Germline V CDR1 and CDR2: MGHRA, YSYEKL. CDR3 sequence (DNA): TGCGCCAGCAGCCAAGCGGGGGGGAAGGGTGAAAAACTGTTTTTT. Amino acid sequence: CASSQAGGKGEKLFF.

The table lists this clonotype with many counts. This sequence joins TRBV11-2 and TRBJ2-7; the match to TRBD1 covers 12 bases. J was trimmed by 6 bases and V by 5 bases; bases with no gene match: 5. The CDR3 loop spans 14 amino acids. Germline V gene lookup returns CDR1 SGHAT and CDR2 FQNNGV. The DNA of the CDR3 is TGTGCCAGCAGCGCCGGGACAGGGGGCGGCGAGCAGTACTTC. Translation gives CASSAGTGGGEQYF.

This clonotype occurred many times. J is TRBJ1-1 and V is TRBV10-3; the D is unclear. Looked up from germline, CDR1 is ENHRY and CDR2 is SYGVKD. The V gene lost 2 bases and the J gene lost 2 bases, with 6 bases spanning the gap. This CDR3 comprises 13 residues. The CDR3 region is CAISETTNTEAFF. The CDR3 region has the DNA TGTGCCATCAGTGAGACAACTAACACTGAAGCTTTCTTT.

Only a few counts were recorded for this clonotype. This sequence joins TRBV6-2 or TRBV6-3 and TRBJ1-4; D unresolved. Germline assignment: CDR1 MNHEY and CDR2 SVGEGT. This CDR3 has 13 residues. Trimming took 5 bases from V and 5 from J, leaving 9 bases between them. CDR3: CASSGQMNEKLFF. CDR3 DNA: TGTGCCAGCAGTGGGCAGATGAATGAAAAACTGTTTTTT.

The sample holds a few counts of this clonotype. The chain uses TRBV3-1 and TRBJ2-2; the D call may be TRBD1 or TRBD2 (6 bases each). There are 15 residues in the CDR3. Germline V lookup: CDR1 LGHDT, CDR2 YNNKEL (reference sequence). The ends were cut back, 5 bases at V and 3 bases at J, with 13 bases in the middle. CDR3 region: CASSLQGGHTGELFF. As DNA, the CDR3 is TGTGCCAGCAGCTTACAGGGAGGCCACACCGGGGAGCTGTTTTTT.

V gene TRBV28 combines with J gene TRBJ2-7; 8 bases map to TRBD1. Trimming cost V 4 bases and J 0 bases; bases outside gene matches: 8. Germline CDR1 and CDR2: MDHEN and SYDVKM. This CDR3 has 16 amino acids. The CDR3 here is CASSSWDRPSSYEQYF. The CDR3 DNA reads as TGTGCCAGCAGTTCTTGGGACAGGCCCAGCTCCTACGAGCAGTACTTC.

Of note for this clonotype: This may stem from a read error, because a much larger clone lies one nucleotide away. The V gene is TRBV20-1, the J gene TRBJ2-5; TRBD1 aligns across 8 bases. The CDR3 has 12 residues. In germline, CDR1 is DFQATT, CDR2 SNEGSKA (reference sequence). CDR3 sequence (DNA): TGCAATGCTACGGGACAGGCGGGGACCCAGTACTTC. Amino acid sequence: CNATGQAGTQYF.

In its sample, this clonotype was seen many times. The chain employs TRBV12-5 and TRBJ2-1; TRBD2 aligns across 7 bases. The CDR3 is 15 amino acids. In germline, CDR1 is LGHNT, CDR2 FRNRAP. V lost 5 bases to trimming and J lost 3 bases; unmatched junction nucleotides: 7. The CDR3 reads CASGLTAGDYNEQFF. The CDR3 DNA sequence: TGTGCTAGTGGTCTAACTGCGGGAGACTACAATGAGCAGTTCTTC.

The CDR3: CASSLVRTETQYF. The CDR3 bases are TGTGCCAGCAGCTTAGTTAGAACGGAGACCCAGTACTTC. This chain connects TRBV7-9 to TRBJ2-5; D is unclear. The V end was cut by 1 base, the J end by 5 bases, with 8 bases between. The germline gives CDR1 SEHNR, CDR2 FQNEAQ (reference sequence). CDR3 length: 13 amino acids.

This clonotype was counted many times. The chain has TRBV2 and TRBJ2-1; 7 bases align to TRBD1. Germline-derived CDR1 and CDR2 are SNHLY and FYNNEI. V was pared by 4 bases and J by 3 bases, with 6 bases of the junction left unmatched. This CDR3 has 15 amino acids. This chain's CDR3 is CASSVWGTDYNEQFF. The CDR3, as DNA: TGTGCCAGCAGTGTGTGGGGGACAGACTACAATGAGCAGTTCTTC.

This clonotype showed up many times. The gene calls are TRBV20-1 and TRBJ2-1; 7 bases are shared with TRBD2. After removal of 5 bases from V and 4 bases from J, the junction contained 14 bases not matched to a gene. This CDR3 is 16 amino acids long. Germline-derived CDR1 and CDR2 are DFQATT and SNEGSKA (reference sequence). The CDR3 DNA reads TGCAGTGCTCCGATGGCGAGCGGGGAGTCGTACAATGAGCAGTTCTTC. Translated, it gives CSAPMASGESYNEQFF.

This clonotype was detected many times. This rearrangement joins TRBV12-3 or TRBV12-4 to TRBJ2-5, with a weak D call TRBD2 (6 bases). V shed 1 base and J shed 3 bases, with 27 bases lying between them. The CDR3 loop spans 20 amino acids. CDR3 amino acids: CASSLVIGGRRIREKETQYF. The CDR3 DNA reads TGTGCCAGCAGTTTAGTAATCGGGGGTCGGCGGATTCGGGAAAAAGAGACCCAGTACTTC.

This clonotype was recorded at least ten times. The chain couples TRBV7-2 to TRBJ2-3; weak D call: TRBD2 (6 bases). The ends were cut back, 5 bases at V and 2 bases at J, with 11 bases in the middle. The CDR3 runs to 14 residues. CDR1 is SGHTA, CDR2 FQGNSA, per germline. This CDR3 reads CASSPGLLTDTQYF. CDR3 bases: TGTGCCAGCAGCCCGGGACTCCTCACAGATACGCAGTATTTT.

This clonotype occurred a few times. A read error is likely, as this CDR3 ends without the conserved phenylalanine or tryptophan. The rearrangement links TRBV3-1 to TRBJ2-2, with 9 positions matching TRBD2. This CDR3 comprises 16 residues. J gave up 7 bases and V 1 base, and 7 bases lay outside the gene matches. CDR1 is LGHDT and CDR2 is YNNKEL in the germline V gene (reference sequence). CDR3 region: CASSQVPSGVGGELFL. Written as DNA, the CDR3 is TGTGCCAGCAGCCAAGTACCTAGCGGGGTTGGCGGGGAGCTGTTTCTT.

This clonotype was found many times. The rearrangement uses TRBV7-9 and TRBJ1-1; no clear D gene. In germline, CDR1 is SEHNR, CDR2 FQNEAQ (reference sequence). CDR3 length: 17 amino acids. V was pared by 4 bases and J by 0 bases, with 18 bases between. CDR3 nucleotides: TGTGCCAGCAGCTACAACCAGGCGGTAGTCATGAACACTGAAGCTTTCTTT. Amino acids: CASSYNQAVVMNTEAFF.

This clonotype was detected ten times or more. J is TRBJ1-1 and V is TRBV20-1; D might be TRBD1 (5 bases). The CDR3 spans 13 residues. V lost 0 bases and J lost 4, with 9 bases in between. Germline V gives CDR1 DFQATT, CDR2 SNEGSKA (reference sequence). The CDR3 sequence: CSARDAGGTEAFF. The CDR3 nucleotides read TGCAGTGCTAGAGATGCCGGGGGCACTGAAGCTTTCTTT.

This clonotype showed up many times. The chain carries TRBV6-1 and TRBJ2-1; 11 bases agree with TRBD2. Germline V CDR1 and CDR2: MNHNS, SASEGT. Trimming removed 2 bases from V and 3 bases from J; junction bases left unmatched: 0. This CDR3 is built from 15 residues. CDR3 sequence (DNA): TGTGCCAGCAGTGAACTAGCGGGGGGCTACAATGAGCAGTTCTTC. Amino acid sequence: CASSELAGGYNEQFF.

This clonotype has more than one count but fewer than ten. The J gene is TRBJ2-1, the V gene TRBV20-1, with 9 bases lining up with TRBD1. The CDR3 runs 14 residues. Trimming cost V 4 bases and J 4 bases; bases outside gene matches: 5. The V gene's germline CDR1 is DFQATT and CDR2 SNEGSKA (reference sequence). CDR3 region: CSATTGGGYNEQFF. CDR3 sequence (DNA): TGCAGTGCTACAACAGGGGGCGGATACAATGAGCAGTTCTTC.

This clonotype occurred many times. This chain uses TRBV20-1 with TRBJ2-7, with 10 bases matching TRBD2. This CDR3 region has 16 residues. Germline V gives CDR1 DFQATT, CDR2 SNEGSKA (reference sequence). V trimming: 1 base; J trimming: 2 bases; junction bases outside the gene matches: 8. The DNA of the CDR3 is TGCAGTGCTAGAGTGGACCCTAGCGGGAGACCCTACGAGCAGTACTTC. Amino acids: CSARVDPSGRPYEQYF.

In DNA form, the CDR3 reads TGTGCCAGCAGACCTTTGGACAGGGCAACCTACGAGCAGTACTTC. This encodes CASRPLDRATYEQYF. J is TRBJ2-7 and V is TRBV6-2 or TRBV6-3, with 8 bases matching TRBD1. Germline V gene lookup returns CDR1 MNHEY and CDR2 SVGEGT. The V gene end was trimmed by 6 bases and the J gene end by 2 bases; junction bases not matched to a gene: 9. The CDR3 extends over 15 amino acids.

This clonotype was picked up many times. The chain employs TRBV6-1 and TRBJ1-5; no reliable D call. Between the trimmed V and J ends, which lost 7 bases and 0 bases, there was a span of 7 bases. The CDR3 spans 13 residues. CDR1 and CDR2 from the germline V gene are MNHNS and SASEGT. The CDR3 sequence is CASMDDSNQPQHF. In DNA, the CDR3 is TGTGCCAGCATGGACGATAGCAATCAGCCCCAGCATTTT.

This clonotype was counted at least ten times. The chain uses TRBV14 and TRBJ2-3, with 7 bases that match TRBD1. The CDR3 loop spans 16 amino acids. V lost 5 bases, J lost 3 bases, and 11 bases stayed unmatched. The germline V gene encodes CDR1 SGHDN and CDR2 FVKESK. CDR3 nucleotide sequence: TGTGCCAGCAGCTCATCCCAGGGGGTTCGAACAGATACGCAGTATTTT. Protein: CASSSSQGVRTDTQYF. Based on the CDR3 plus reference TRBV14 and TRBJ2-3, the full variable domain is EAGVTQFPSHSVIEKGQTVTLRCDPISGHDNLYWYRRVMGKEIKFLLHFVKESKQDESGMPNNRFLAERTGGTYSTLKVQPAELEDSGVYFCASSSSQGVRTDTQYFGPGTRLTVL.

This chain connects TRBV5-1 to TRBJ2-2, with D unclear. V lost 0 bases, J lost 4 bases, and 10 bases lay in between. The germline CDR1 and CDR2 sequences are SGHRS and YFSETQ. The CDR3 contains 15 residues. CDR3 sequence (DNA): TGCGCCAGCAGCTTGGTGGGCGGTCTCACCGGGGAGCTGTTTTTT. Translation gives CASSLVGGLTGELFF.

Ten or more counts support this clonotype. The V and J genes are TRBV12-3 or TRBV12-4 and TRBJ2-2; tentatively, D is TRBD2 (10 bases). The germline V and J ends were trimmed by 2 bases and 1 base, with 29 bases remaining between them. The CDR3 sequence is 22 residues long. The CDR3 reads CASSLYWDRESSGSGNTGELFF. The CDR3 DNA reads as TGTGCCAGCAGTTTATACTGGGACAGGGAGTCTAGCGGGAGTGGGAACACCGGGGAGCTGTTTTTT.

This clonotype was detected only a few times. The CDR3 spells CASSVVGDSPLHF. The CDR3 nucleotides are TGTGCCAGCAGCGTAGTCGGCGATTCACCCCTCCACTTT. This chain joins TRBV9 and TRBJ1-6; no definite D call. Per germline, CDR1 SGDLS and CDR2 YYNGEE. The V end was cut by 0 bases, the J end by 8 bases, with 6 bases between. The CDR3 is 13 amino acids.

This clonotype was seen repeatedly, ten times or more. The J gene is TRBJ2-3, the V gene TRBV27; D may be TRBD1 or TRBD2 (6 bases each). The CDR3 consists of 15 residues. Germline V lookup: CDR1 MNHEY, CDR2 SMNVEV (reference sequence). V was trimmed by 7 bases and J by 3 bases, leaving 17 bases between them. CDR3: CASTWGAGWTDTQYF. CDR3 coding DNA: TGTGCCAGCACCTGGGGGGCGGGGTGGACAGATACGCAGTATTTT.

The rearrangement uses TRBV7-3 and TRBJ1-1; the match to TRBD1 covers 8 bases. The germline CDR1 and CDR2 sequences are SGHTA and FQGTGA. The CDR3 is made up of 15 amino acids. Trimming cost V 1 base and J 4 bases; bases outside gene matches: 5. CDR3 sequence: CASSLSSTGGTEAFF. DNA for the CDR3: TGTGCCAGCAGCTTAAGCTCCACAGGGGGCACTGAAGCTTTCTTT.

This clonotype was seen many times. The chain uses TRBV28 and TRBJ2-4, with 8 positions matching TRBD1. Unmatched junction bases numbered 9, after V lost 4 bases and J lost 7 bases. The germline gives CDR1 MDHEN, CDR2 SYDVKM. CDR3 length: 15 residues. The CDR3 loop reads CASSSLSDRDNIQYF. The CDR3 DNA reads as TGTGCCAGCAGTTCACTCTCGGACAGGGACAACATTCAGTACTTC.